This is a list of T cell receptor beta chains from one sample in a study of T cell changes during pregnancy in multiple sclerosis. Clones were sequenced by immunoSEQ multiplex PCR, and TCRdb holds only the in-frame ones, with some missing. The sample records approximately 130,000 clones, roughly 97% being singletons. The sequenced sample was peripheral blood, obtained after pregnancy. All receptors derive from a female donor with multiple sclerosis, enrolled in a pregnancy study. Both conserved end residues are part of each CDR3. D genes are given only for firm matches. Clone size is shown for a subset of rows, as once, few, many or a class of expanded clone.

TRBJ1-4 TRBV27 . . CASSAYRVGNEKLFF TGTGCCAGCAGTGCCTACAGGGTAGGGAATGAAAAACTGTTTTTT
TRBJ1-2 TRBV28 . . CASSSRTVGGYGYTF TGTGCCAGCAGTTCGCGGACAGTCGGCGGCTATGGCTACACCTTC
TRBJ2-1 TRBV13 . . CASSPPSRNEQFF TGTGCCAGCAGCCCCCCCTCCAGAAATGAGCAGTTCTTC
TRBJ2-5 TRBV29-1 . . CSLRGGETQYF TGCAGCCTGAGGGGAGGAGAGACCCAGTACTTC
TRBJ2-7 TRBV11-2 TRBD2 . CASSAPSGSYEQYF TGTGCCAGCAGCGCCCCTAGCGGGAGCTACGAGCAGTACTTC
TRBJ2-7 TRBV5-1 . . CASSSGSISYEQYF TGCGCCAGCAGCTCCGGGTCCATCTCCTACGAGCAGTACTTC
TRBJ2-7 TRBV2 TRBD1 . CASRAGTGDYEQYF TGTGCCAGCAGAGCCGGGACAGGGGACTACGAGCAGTACTTC
TRBJ2-1 TRBV7-8 TRBD2 . CASSGTSGTYNEQFF TGTGCCAGCAGCGGTACTAGCGGGACATACAATGAGCAGTTCTTC
TRBJ2-7 TRBV6-1 TRBD2 . CASSERLAGASYEQYF TGTGCCAGCAGTGAACGGCTAGCGGGAGCCTCCTACGAGCAGTACTTC
TRBJ2-7 TRBV5-6 . . CASSPDGGEWYF TGTGCCAGCAGTCCCGACGGAGGGGAGTGGTACTTC
TRBJ2-3 TRBV2 TRBD2 . CASRREGRDTQYF TGTGCCAGCAGGAGGGAGGGGAGAGATACGCAGTATTTT
TRBJ2-5 TRBV29-1 . . CSVSAGQETQYF TGCAGCGTTTCCGCGGGACAAGAGACCCAGTACTTC
TRBJ1-5 TRBV27 TRBD1 . CASSPTGPDSNQPQHF TGTGCCAGCAGTCCGACAGGGCCGGATAGCAATCAGCCCCAGCATTTT
TRBJ2-7 TRBV13 . once CASSTQIAGYEQYF TGTGCCAGCAGCACTCAGATTGCGGGTTACGAGCAGTACTTC
TRBJ1-1 TRBV5-1 . once CASSSISGTEAFF TGCGCCAGCAGCTCAATATCGGGCACTGAAGCTTTCTTT
TRBJ2-1 TRBV30 TRBD1 . CAWTNRDRELVEQFF TGTGCCTGGACCAACCGGGACAGGGAACTCGTGGAGCAGTTCTTC
TRBJ1-1 TRBV30 . . CAWSATGRYTEAFF TGTGCCTGGAGTGCCACGGGTCGCTACACTGAAGCTTTCTTT
TRBJ1-1 TRBV19 . . CASSGAQGTEAFF TGTGCCAGTAGTGGGGCCCAGGGCACTGAAGCTTTCTTT
TRBJ2-7 TRBV19 . once CASSIGPQPYEQYF TGTGCCAGTAGTATAGGCCCACAGCCCTACGAGCAGTACTTC
TRBJ2-1 TRBV10-3 . once CAIKLARYNEQFF TGTGCCATCAAGTTAGCCAGATACAATGAGCAGTTCTTC
TRBJ2-3 TRBV10-3 . once CATLSSTDTQYF TGTGCCACCCTTTCTAGCACAGATACGCAGTATTTT
TRBJ1-1 TRBV14 . . CASSPTANAEAFF TGTGCCAGCAGCCCGACAGCGAACGCTGAAGCTTTCTTT
TRBJ2-5 TRBV7-9 . . CASSGEVGPGRQETQYF TGTGCCAGCAGCGGCGAGGTGGGCCCTGGGAGACAAGAGACCCAGTACTTC
TRBJ2-3 TRBV13 TRBD2 . CASSFGRGSGLAGTDTQYF TGTGCCAGCAGCTTTGGTCGAGGGTCAGGACTAGCGGGCACAGATACGCAGTATTTT
TRBJ2-5 TRBV2 TRBD1 . CATKQGYQETQYF TGTGCCACAAAACAGGGGTACCAAGAGACCCAGTACTTC
TRBJ1-2 TRBV11-2 . . CASSLVGAYYGYTF TGTGCCAGCAGCTTGGTGGGGGCCTACTATGGCTACACCTTC
TRBJ2-2 TRBV5-1 . . CASSFKGPGTGELFF TGCGCCAGCAGCTTTAAAGGGCCGGGGACCGGGGAGCTGTTTTTT
TRBJ2-1 TRBV10-1 TRBD1 once CASSEFRDRGHYNEQFF TGCGCCAGCAGTGAATTTAGGGACAGGGGGCACTACAATGAGCAGTTCTTC
TRBJ2-3 TRBV6-5 . . CASSYGAGDTQYF TGTGCCAGCAGTTACGGCGCGGGAGATACGCAGTATTTT
TRBJ2-2 TRBV19 TRBD2 . CASSRGGRPHTGELFF TGTGCCAGTAGTAGGGGCGGGAGGCCCCACACCGGGGAGCTGTTTTTT
TRBJ1-1 TRBV6-5 . . CASSYSAGLNTEAFF TGTGCCAGCAGTTACTCGGCGGGGTTGAACACTGAAGCTTTCTTT
TRBJ2-2 TRBV28 . . CASSRQPTGELFF TGTGCCAGCAGTCGACAGCCGACCGGGGAGCTGTTTTTT
TRBJ2-7 TRBV28 . . CASSGTGTFSYEQYF TGTGCCAGCAGCGGTACCGGGACATTCTCCTACGAGCAGTACTTC
TRBJ1-4 TRBV5-1 TRBD1 . CASSLASGGNEKLFF TGCGCCAGCAGCTTGGCCTCAGGGGGTAATGAAAAACTGTTTTTT
TRBJ2-2 TRBV4-3 . . CASSQVVRDHSDTGELFF TGCGCCAGCAGCCAAGTGGTCAGGGATCACTCGGACACCGGGGAGCTGTTTTTT
TRBJ2-1 TRBV29-1 TRBD2 . CSVEPSGRSEQFF TGCAGCGTTGAACCTAGCGGGAGAAGTGAGCAGTTCTTC
TRBJ2-3 TRBV5-1 TRBD1 . CASSLQGASTDTQYF TGCGCCAGCAGCTTACAGGGGGCGAGCACAGATACGCAGTATTTT
TRBJ2-7 TRBV19 TRBD2 . CASSASGKGEQYF TGTGCCAGTAGTGCTAGCGGGAAGGGCGAGCAGTACTTC
TRBJ2-7 TRBV9 TRBD2 . CASSASGAYEQYF TGTGCCAGCAGCGCTAGCGGCGCCTACGAGCAGTACTTC
TRBJ2-7 TRBV5-1 TRBD2 . CASSLGAGGLDEQYF TGCGCCAGCAGCTTGGGGGCGGGAGGGCTGGACGAGCAGTACTTC
TRBJ2-1 TRBV11-2 TRBD2 once CASSLASGPYNEQFF TGTGCCAGCAGCTTAGCTAGCGGGCCTTACAATGAGCAGTTCTTC
TRBJ2-1 TRBV28 . . CASSLYTGSRIDEQFF TGTGCCAGCAGTTTATATACGGGGTCCAGAATCGATGAGCAGTTCTTC
TRBJ2-5 TRBV7-6 TRBD1 . CASSLVRQGANQETQYF TGTGCCAGCAGCTTAGTTAGACAGGGGGCTAATCAAGAGACCCAGTACTTC
TRBJ1-2 TRBV19 TRBD1 . CASSIQGAYGYTF TGTGCCAGTAGTATCCAGGGGGCTTACGGCTACACCTTC
TRBJ2-1 TRBV14 . . CASSQDLGSYNEQFF TGTGCCAGCAGCCAAGATCTAGGTTCCTACAATGAGCAGTTCTTC
TRBJ2-7 TRBV6-1 . . CASSENRVLSYEQYF TGTGCCAGCAGTGAAAACCGGGTCCTCTCCTACGAGCAGTACTTC
TRBJ2-1 TRBV28 TRBD2 . CASSLGLAGDNEQFF TGTGCCAGCAGTTTGGGACTAGCGGGAGACAATGAGCAGTTCTTC
TRBJ2-2 TRBV5-1 . . CASSREGGTGELFF TGCGCCAGCAGCAGGGAGGGGGGCACCGGGGAGCTGTTTTTT
TRBJ1-1 TRBV5-1 TRBD1 . CASSLTGLGVTEAFF TGCGCCAGTTCTTTGACAGGGCTTGGGGTCACTGAAGCTTTCTTT
TRBJ2-1 TRBV19 . . CASSGRVGLHEQFF TGTGCCAGTAGTGGCCGGGTAGGTCTCCATGAGCAGTTCTTC
TRBJ2-7 TRBV19 . . CASSSTAGYYEQYF TGTGCCAGTAGTAGCACAGCTGGCTACTACGAGCAGTACTTC
TRBJ2-1 TRBV6-6 TRBD2 . CASSRSTSRSYNEQFF TGTGCCAGCAGTCGCTCGACTAGCAGGTCCTACAATGAGCAGTTCTTC
TRBJ2-3 TRBV18 . . CASSPPRGLDTQYF TGTGCCAGCTCACCACCGCGGGGGCTAGATACGCAGTATTTT